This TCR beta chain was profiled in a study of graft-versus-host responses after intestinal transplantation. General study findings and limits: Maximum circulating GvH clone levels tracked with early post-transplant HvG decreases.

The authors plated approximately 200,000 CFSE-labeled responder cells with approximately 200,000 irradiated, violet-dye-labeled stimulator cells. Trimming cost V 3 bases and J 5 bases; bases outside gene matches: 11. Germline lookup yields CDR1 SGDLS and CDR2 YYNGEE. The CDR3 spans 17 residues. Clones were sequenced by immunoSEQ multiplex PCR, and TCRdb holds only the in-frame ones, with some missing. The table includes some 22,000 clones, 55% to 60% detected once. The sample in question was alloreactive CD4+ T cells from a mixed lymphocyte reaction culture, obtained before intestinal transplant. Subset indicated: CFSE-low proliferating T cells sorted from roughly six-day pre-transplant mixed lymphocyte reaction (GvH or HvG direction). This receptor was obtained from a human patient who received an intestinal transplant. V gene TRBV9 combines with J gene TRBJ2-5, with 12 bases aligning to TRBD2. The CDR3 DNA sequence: TGTGCCAGCAGCGAACTAGCGGGGGGCCTCCAGGGGGAGACCCAGTACTTC. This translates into CASSELAGGLQGETQYF. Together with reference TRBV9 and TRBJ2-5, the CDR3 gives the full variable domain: DSGVTQTPKHLITATGQRVTLRCSPRSGDLSVYWYQQSLDQGLQFLIQYYNGEERAKGNILERFSAQQFPDLHSELNLSSLELGDSALYFCASSELAGGLQGETQYFGPGTRLLVL.